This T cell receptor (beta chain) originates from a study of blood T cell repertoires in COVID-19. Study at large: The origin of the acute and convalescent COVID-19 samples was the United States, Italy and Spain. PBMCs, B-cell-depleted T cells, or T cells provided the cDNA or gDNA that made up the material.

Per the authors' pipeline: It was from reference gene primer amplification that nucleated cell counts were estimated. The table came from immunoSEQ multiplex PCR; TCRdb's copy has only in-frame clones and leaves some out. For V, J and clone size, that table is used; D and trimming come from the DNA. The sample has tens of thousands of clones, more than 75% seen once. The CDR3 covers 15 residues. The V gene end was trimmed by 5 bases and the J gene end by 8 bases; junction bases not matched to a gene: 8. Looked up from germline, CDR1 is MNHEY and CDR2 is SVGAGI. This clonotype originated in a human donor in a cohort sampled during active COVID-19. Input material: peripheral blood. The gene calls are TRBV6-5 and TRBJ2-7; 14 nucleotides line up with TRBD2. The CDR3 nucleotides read TGTGCCAGCAGTAGGACTAGCGGGAGGAGAATCAAGCAGTACTTC. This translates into CASSRTSGRRIKQYF.